The 6 T cell receptor beta chains reported below all come from one sample, sequenced in a study of blood T cell repertoires in COVID-19. Profiled with immunoSEQ multiplex PCR; TCRdb holds only in-frame clones, not every one. The data hold around 200,000 clones, with 85% to 90% observed a single time. Sequenced: peripheral blood. Receptors were obtained from a man younger than 30 with active or convalescent COVID-19.

The rearrangement uses TRBV4-2 and TRBJ1-6; weak D call: TRBD1 (6 bases). The V and J ends lost 3 bases and 7 bases respectively, with 19 bases between them. The CDR3 spans 17 residues. Germline CDR1 and CDR2: LGHNA and YNFKEQ. CDR3 sequence: CASSQMAPGTTNSPLHF. CDR3 sequence (DNA): TGTGCCAGCAGCCAGATGGCTCCCGGGACAACAAATTCACCCCTCCACTTT.

The chain joins TRBV30 to TRBJ2-1, with 12 bases matching TRBD2. The ends lost 1 base at V and 7 bases at J; junction bases unmatched: 11. This CDR3 spans 17 amino acids. Per the germline V gene, CDR1 is GTSNPN and CDR2 is SVGIG (reference sequence). The CDR3, as DNA: TGTGCCTGGAGTGGGGTCGGACTAGCGGGAAAGACAAATGAGCAGTTCTTC. Amino acid sequence: CAWSGVGLAGKTNEQFF.

The rearrangement uses TRBV6-6 and TRBJ2-4; 9 bases agree with TRBD1. There are 16 residues in the CDR3. CDR1 and CDR2 (germline): MNHNY, SVGAGI (reference sequence). The J segment lost 0 bases and the V segment lost 6 bases, leaving 6 bases of the junction unmatched. CDR3 protein: CASSGDRVLAKNIQYF. The CDR3 nucleotides are TGTGCCAGCAGCGGGGACAGGGTCCTAGCCAAAAACATTCAGTACTTC.

This clone was counted between two and nine times. The chain combines TRBV29-1 with TRBJ2-2; D is undetermined. This CDR3 region has 13 residues. Trimming took 3 bases from V and 4 from J, leaving 9 bases between them. Germline V gene lookup returns CDR1 SQVTM and CDR2 ANQGSEA. The CDR3 loop reads CSVDDFSTGELFF. CDR3 nucleotide sequence: TGCAGCGTTGATGACTTCAGCACCGGGGAGCTGTTTTTT.

The rearrangement joins TRBV7-4 to TRBJ2-3, with no clear D. Germline CDR1 SGHVT, CDR2 SQSDAQ. The ends were cut back, 2 bases at V and 2 bases at J, with 20 bases in the middle. This CDR3 is 18 amino acids long. The CDR3 protein is CASSLTPSKASNTDTQYF. CDR3 DNA sequence: TGTGCCAGCAGCTTAACCCCGAGTAAAGCGAGCAACACAGATACGCAGTATTTT.

CDR3 sequence reads: CASSLSKGGDIGELFF. DNA of the CDR3: TGTGCCAGCAGTTTATCAAAAGGAGGGGATATCGGGGAGCTGTTTTTT. The chain carries TRBV27 and TRBJ2-2; weak D call: TRBD2 (6 bases). The CDR3 contains 16 residues. V shed 0 bases and J shed 7 bases, with 15 bases lying between them. Germline V lookup: CDR1 MNHEY, CDR2 SMNVEV (reference sequence).